What follows are 9 T cell receptor beta chains derived from one specimen sequenced in a study of CD8 T cells in ankylosing spondylitis (dated by TCRdb to about 2017). Library preparation was by 5' RACE. For sequencing, an Illumina HiSeq 2500 was employed. Using fastp at Q25 and MiXCR, TCRdb reprocessed the public reads and kept productive beta chains. Rows with a matching CDR3 protein are joined into one entry that keeps the most common DNA and genes. For this sample there are 670,000 or so distinct CDR3 sequences; 19% appear just once. Under 20% of the sample is held by the ten biggest clonotypes. These receptors' targets are unknown. Broader findings and caveats from the paper: Blood from ankylosing spondylitis patients appeared to be characterized by a TCR beta motif made up of seven or eight highly homologous amino acid variants.

What was sequenced was blood, either unsorted or a sorted T cell fraction (not recorded which). These TCRs come from a male donor with ankylosing spondylitis.

This clonotype has more than one count but fewer than ten. CDR3 loop: CSVEVRPGATEAFF. The CDR3 DNA follows: TGCAGCGTTGAAGTCCGACCGGGGGCGACTGAAGCTTTCTTT. This chain uses TRBV29-1 with TRBJ1-1; D perhaps matches TRBD1 (6 bases). The CDR3 spans 14 residues. The V and J ends lost 1 base and 5 bases respectively, with 14 bases between them. Germline V CDR1 and CDR2: SQVTM, ANQGSEA.

The rearrangement uses TRBV7-2 and TRBJ2-1; no definite D call. Germline lookup yields CDR1 SGHTA and CDR2 FQGNSA. The CDR3 extends over 14 amino acids. V lost 1 base to trimming and J lost 5 bases, with 9 bases between them. CDR3 sequence reads: CASSLGGWDNEQFF. The CDR3 region has the DNA TGTGCCAGCAGCTTAGGGGGATGGGACAATGAGCAGTTCTTC.

This clonotype was seen a handful of times. This chain uses TRBV5-6 with TRBJ2-7; 9 bases line up with TRBD1. The J segment lost 6 bases and the V segment lost 4 bases, leaving 8 bases of the junction unmatched. Per the germline V gene, CDR1 is SGHDT and CDR2 is YYEEEE. CDR3 length: 14 residues. The CDR3 is CASSPRTGVSEQYF. The CDR3 coding sequence is TGTGCCAGCAGCCCGCGGACAGGGGTGAGCGAGCAGTACTTC.

V is TRBV4-1 and J is TRBJ2-1, with unresolved D. V lost 0 bases and J lost 3, with 9 bases in between. Germline loops: CDR1 MGHRA, CDR2 YSYEKL. The CDR3 totals 15 residues. The CDR3 DNA follows: TGCGCCAGCAGCCAAGATACGAACGGCTACAATGAGCAGTTCTTC. It yields the protein CASSQDTNGYNEQFF.

The chain recombines TRBV7-8 with TRBJ2-5; 13 bases are a match to TRBD2. V trimming: 1 base; J trimming: 0 bases; junction bases outside the gene matches: 5. The CDR3 spans 18 residues. Germline loops: CDR1 SGHVS, CDR2 FQNEAQ. In nucleotides, the CDR3 is TGTGCCAGCAGCTTAGGGGGACTAGCGGGGTTGTACCAAGAGACCCAGTACTTC. This translates into CASSLGGLAGLYQETQYF. Full variable domain (missing parts from reference TRBV7-8 and TRBJ2-5): GAGVSQSPRYKVAKRGQDVALRCDPISGHVSLFWYQQALGQGPEFLTYFQNEAQLDKSGLPSDRFFAERPEGSVSTLKIQRTQQEDSAVYLCASSLGGLAGLYQETQYFGPGTRLLVL.

This clonotype has a handful of counts. The gene calls are TRBV12-3 or TRBV12-4 and TRBJ2-4; 13 positions match TRBD2. The CDR3 has 19 amino acids. V was pared by 4 bases and J by 0 bases, with 9 bases of the junction left unmatched. Here the CDR3 reads CASSSLLAGGPLAKNIQYF. CDR3 bases: TGTGCCAGCAGTTCCTTACTAGCGGGGGGGCCCCTAGCCAAAAACATTCAGTACTTC.

This clonotype was picked up many times. J is TRBJ2-1 and V is TRBV24-1; tentative D call: TRBD2 (6 bases). CDR1 is KGHDR, CDR2 SFDVKD, per germline. CDR3 size: 16 residues. Trimming took off 4 bases at V and 1 base at J, with 13 bases between the two ends. The CDR3 DNA follows: TGTGCCACCAGTGACCGGGGGAGCGGGTCCTACAATGAGCAGTTCTTC. It translates to CATSDRGSGSYNEQFF.

This clonotype was counted between two and nine times. This chain uses TRBV30 with TRBJ2-1; D remains unclear. Germline CDR1 and CDR2: GTSNPN and SVGIG (reference sequence). The CDR3 sequence is 13 residues long. V was shortened by 4 bases and J by 6 bases, with 13 bases between the two germline ends. Here the CDR3 reads CAWIRHKINEQFF. The CDR3 DNA is TGTGCCTGGATCAGACACAAGATCAATGAGCAGTTCTTC. The variable domain in full, with the rest retrieved from reference TRBV30 and TRBJ2-1, is SQTIHQWPATLVQPVGSPLSLECTVEGTSNPNLYWYRQAAGRGLQLLFYSVGIGQISSEVPQNLSASRPQDRQFILSSKKLLLSDSGFYLCAWIRHKINEQFFGPGTRLTVL.

This clonotype was detected many times. The rearrangement uses TRBV5-1 and TRBJ2-7, with 9 bases lining up with TRBD2. The ends lost 3 bases at V and 2 bases at J; junction bases unmatched: 9. Germline CDR1 SGHRS, CDR2 YFSETQ. The CDR3 covers 16 residues. CDR3 nucleotides: TGCGCCAGCAGCTGGACCATAGCGGGGGATGCCTACGAGCAGTACTTC. Its protein is CASSWTIAGDAYEQYF.